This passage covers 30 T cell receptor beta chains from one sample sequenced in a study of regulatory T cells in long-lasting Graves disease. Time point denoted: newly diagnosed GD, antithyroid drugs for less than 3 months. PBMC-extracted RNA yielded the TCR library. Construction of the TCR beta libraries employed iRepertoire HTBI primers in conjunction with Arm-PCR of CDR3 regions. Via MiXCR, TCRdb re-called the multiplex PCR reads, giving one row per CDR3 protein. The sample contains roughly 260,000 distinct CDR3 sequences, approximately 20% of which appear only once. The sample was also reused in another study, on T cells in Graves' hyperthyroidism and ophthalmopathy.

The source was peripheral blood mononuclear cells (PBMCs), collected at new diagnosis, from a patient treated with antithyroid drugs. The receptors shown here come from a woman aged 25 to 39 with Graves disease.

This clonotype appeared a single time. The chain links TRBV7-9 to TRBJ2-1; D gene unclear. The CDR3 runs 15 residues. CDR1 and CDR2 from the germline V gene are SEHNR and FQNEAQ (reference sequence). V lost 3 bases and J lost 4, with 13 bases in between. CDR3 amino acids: CASSFAVDGYNEQFF. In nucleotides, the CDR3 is TGTGCCAGCAGCTTTGCAGTAGATGGTTACAATGAGCAGTTCTTC.

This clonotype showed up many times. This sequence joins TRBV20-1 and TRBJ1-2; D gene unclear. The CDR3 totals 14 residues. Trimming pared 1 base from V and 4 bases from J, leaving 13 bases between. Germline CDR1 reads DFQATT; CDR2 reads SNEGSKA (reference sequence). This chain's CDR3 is CSARAPGRLYGYTF. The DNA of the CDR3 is TGCAGTGCTAGAGCCCCGGGCCGTCTCTATGGCTACACCTTC.

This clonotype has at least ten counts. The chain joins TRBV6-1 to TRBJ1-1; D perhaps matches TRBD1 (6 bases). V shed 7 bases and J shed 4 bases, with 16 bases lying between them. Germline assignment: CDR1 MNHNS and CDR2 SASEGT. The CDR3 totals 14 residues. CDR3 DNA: TGTGCCAGCACCGCTACCCTACAGGGCACTGAAGCTTTCTTT. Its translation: CASTATLQGTEAFF.

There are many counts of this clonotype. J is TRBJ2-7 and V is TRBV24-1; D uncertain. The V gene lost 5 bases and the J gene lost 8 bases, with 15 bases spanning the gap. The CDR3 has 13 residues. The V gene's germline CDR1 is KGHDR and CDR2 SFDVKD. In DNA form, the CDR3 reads TGTGCCACCAGTGGGCAAGGGTCGAGCAAGCAGTACTTC. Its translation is CATSGQGSSKQYF.

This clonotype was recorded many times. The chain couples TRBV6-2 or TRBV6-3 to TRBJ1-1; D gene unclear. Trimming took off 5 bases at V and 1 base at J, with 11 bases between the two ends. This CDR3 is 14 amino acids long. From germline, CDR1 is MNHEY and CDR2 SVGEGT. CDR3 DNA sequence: TGTGCCAGCAGTGAACACACTACGAACACTGAAGCTTTCTTT. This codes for CASSEHTTNTEAFF.

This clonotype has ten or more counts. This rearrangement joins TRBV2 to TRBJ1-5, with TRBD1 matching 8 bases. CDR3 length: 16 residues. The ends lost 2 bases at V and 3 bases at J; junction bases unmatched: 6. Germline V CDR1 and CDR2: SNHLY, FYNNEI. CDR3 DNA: TGTGCCAGCAGTGAATTGGACAGGGAGGCCAATCAGCCCCAGCATTTT. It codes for CASSELDREANQPQHF.

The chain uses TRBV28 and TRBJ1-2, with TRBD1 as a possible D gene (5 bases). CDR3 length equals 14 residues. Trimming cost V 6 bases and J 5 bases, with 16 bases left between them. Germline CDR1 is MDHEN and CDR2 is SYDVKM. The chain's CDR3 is CASRGWGGEYGYTF. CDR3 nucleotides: TGTGCCAGCAGGGGCTGGGGGGGAGAGTATGGCTACACCTTC.

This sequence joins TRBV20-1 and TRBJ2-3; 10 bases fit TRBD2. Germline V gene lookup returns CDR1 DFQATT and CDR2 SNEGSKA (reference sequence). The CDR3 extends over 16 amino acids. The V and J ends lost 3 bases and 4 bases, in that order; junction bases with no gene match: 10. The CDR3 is CSARLRASGGSDTQYF. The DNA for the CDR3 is TGCAGTGCTAGGCTCCGAGCTAGCGGGGGTTCAGATACGCAGTATTTT.

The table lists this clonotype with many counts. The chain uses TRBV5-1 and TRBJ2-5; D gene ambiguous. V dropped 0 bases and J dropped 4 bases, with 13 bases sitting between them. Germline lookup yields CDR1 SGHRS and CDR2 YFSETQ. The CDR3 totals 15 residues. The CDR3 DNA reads TGCGCCAGCAGCTTGGCCGGGCCCAGAGCAGAGACCCAGTACTTC. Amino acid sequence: CASSLAGPRAETQYF. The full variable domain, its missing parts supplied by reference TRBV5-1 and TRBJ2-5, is KAGVTQTPRYLIKTRGQQVTLSCSPISGHRSVSWYQQTPGQGLQFLFEYFSETQRNKGNFPGRFSGRQFSNSRSEMNVSTLELGDSALYLCASSLAGPRAETQYFGPGTRLLVL.

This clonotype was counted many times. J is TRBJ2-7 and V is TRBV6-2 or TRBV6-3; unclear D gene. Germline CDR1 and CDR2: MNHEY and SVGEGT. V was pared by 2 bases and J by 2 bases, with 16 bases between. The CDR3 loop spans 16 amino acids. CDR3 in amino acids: CASSYPQQSRTYEQYF. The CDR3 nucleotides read TGTGCCAGCAGTTACCCACAACAATCGAGGACCTACGAGCAGTACTTC.

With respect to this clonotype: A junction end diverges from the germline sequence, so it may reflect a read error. The DNA of the CDR3 is TGTGCCAGCAGCCAATTGGGACAGGGAAGGAATTTT. This translates into CASSQLGQGRNF. The chain couples TRBV3-1 to TRBJ2-3; 9 nucleotides agree with TRBD1. This CDR3 is 12 amino acids long. Per the germline V gene, CDR1 is LGHDT and CDR2 is YNNKEL (reference sequence).

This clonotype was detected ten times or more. In nucleotides, the CDR3 is TGTGCCAGCAGCTTCGGGTCCGGAGCGGAGGGGCCAGATACGCAGTATTTT. It encodes CASSFGSGAEGPDTQYF. The chain couples TRBV11-3 to TRBJ2-3; maybe TRBD2 (6 bases). This CDR3 is 17 amino acids long. Germline CDR1 SGHNT, CDR2 YENEEA. Trimming left V 3 bases short and J 4 bases short, with 20 bases between.

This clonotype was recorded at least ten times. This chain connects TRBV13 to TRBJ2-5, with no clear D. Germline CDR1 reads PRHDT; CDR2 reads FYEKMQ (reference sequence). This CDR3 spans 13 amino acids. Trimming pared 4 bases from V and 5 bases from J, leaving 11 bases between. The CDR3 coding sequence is TGTGCCAGCAGCTCCCCGGCTGGGGAGACCCAGTACTTC. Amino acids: CASSSPAGETQYF.

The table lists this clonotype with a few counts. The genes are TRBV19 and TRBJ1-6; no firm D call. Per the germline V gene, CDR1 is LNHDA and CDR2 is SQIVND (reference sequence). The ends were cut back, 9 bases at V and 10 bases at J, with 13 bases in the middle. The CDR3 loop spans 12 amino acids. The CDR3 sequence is CASRSSDSPLHF. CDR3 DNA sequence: TGTGCCAGCCGGTCGTCGGACTCACCCCTCCACTTT.

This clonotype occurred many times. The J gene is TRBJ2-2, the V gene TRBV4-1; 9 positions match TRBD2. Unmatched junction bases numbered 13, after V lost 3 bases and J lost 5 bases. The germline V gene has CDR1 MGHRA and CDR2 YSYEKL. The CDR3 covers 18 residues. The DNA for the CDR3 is TGCGCCAGCAGCCAGGGGCCATGGGGACTAGCTTCGACCGGGGAGCTGTTTTTT. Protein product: CASSQGPWGLASTGELFF.

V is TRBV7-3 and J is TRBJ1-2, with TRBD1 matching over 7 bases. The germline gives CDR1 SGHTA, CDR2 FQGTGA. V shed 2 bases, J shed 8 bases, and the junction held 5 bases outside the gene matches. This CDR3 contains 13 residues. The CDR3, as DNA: TGTGCCAGCAGCTTAGCAACAGGGGTCGGCTACACCTTC. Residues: CASSLATGVGYTF.

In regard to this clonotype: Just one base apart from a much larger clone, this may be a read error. CDR3 nucleotide sequence: TGTGCCAGCAGTGATTTGGTCGGGGGCCAAGAGACCCAGTACTTC. Translation gives CASSDLVGGQETQYF. The chain is built from TRBV27 and TRBJ2-1, with D maybe TRBD2 (6 bases). With the DNA end fitting TRBJ2-5 better, the J assignment may be wrong. CDR3 length equals 15 residues. Germline CDR1 reads MNHEY; CDR2 reads SMNVEV (reference sequence).

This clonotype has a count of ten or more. CDR3 nucleotide sequence: TGTGCCAGCAGCGACAGGGGTTCTAACTATGGCTACACCTTC. Amino acid sequence: CASSDRGSNYGYTF. This sequence joins TRBV3-1 and TRBJ1-2; TRBD1 agrees at 8 bases. Germline V gene lookup returns CDR1 LGHDT and CDR2 YNNKEL (reference sequence). V shed 5 bases and J 0 bases; nucleotides not matched to a gene: 2. The CDR3 consists of 14 residues.

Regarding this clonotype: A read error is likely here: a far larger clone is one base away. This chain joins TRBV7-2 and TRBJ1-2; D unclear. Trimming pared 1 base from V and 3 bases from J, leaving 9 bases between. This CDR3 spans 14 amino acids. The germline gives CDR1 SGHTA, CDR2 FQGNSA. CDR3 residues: CASSLGRSHYGYTF. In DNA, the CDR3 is TGTGCCAGCAGCTTAGGGCGTTCTCACTATGGCTACACCTTC.

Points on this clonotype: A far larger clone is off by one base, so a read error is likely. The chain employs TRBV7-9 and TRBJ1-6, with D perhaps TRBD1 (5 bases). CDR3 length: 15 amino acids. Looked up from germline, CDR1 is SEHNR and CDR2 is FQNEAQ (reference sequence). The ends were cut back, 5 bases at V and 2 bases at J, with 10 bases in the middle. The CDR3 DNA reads TGTGCCAGCAGCGTTGCAGGGACCTATAATTCACCCCTCCACTTT. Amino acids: CASSVAGTYNSPLHF. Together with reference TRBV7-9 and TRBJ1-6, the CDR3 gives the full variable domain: DTGVSQNPRHKITKRGQNVTFRCDPISEHNRLYWYRQTLGQGPEFLTYFQNEAQLEKSRLLSDRFSAERPKGSFSTLEIQRTEQGDSAMYLCASSVAGTYNSPLHFGNGTRLTVT.

In DNA, the CDR3 is TGCAGTGCTAGAGGAGGGACTAGCGGGGTCCACGAGCAGTACTTC. It specifies CSARGGTSGVHEQYF. This chain links TRBV20-1 with TRBJ2-7, with 13 bases matching TRBD2. The CDR3 runs to 15 residues. CDR1 DFQATT and CDR2 SNEGSKA come from the germline V gene (reference sequence). The ends lost 1 base at V and 5 bases at J; junction bases unmatched: 5.

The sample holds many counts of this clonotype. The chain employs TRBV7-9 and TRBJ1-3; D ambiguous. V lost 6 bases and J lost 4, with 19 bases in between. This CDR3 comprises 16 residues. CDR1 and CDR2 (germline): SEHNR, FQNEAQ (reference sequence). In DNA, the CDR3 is TGTGCCAGCAGGCGTCTGGCCCTGACCCAAGGAAACACCATATATTTT. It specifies CASRRLALTQGNTIYF.

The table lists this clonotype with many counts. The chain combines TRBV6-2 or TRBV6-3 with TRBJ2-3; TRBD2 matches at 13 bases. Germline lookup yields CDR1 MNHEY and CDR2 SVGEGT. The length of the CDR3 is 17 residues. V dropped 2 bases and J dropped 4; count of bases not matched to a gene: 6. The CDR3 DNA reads TGTGCCAGCAGTTACAGGGGGACTAGCGGGGTTTCAGATACGCAGTATTTT. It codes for CASSYRGTSGVSDTQYF.

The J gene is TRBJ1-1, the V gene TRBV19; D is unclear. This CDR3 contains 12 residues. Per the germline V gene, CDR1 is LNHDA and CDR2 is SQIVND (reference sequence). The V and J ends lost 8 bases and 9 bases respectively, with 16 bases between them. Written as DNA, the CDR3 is TGTGCCAGTTCGGCAGAAGGCACGAAAGCTTTCTTT. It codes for CASSAEGTKAFF.

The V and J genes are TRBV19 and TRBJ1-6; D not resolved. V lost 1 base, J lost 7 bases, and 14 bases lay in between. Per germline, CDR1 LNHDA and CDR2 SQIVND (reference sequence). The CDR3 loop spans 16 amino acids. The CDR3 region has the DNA TGTGCCAGTAGTATAGGGGAAGGCTCTCGCAATTCACCCCTCCACTTT. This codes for CASSIGEGSRNSPLHF.

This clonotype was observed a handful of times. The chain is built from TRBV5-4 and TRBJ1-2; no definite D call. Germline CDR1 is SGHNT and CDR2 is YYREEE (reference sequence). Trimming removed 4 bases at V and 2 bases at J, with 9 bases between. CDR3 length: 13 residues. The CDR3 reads CASSGPANYGYTF. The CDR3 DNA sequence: TGTGCCAGCAGCGGCCCCGCCAACTATGGCTACACCTTC.

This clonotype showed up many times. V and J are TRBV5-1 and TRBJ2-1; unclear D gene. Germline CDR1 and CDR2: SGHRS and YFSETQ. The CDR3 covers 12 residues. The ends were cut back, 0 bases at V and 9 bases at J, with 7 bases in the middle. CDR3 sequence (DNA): TGCGCCAGCAGCTTGGGCTCTCGTGAGCAGTTCTTC. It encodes CASSLGSREQFF.

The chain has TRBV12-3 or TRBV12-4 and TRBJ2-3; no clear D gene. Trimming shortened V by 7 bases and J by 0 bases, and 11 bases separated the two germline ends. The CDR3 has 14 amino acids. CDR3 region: CASMSEISTDTQYF. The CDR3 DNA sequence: TGTGCCAGCATGTCTGAGATAAGCACAGATACGCAGTATTTT.

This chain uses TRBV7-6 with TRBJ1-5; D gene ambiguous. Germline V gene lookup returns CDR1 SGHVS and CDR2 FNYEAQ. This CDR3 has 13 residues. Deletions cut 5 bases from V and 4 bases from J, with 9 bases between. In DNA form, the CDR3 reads TGTGCCAGCAGCAGGACTGCAAATCAGCCCCAGCATTTT. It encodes CASSRTANQPQHF.

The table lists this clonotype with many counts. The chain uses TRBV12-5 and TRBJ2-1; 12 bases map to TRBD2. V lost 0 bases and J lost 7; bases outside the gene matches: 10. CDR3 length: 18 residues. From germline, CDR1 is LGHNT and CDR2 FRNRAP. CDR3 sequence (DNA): TGTGCTAGTGGTTTGGTTCCCCTAACTAGCGGGGGGTTTAATGAGCAGTTCTTC. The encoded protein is CASGLVPLTSGGFNEQFF.